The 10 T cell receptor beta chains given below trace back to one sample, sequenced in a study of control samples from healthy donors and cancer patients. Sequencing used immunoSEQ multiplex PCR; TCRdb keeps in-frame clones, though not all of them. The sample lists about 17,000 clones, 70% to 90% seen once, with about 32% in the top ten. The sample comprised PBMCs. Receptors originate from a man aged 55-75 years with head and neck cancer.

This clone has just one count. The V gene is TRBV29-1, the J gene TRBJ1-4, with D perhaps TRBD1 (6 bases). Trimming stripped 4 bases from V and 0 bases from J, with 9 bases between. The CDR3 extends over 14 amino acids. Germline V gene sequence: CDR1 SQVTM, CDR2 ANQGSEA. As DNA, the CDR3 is TGCAGCGTTGGGGGGCCACCAACTAATGAAAAACTGTTTTTT. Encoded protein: CSVGGPPTNEKLFF.

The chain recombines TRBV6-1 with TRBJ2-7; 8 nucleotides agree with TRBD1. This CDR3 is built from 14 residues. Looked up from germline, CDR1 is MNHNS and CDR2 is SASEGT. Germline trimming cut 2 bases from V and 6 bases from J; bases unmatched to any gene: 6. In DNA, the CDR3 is TGTGCCAGCAGTGAACCTACGGACAGGGCCGAGCAGTACTTC. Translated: CASSEPTDRAEQYF.

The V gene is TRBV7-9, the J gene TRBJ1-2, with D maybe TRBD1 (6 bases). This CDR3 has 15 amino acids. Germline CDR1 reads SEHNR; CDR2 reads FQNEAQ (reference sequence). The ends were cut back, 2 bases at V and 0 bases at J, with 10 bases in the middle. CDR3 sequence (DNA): TGTGCCAGCAGCTTAACACAGGGACCTAACTATGGCTACACCTTC. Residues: CASSLTQGPNYGYTF.

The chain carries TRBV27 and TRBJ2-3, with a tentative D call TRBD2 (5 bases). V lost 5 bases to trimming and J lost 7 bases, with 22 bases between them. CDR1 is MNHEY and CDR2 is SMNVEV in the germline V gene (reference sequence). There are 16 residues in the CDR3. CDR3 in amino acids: CASSPGPTRWRHTQYF. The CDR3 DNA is TGTGCCAGCAGTCCCGGCCCTACCAGATGGAGGCATACGCAGTATTTT.

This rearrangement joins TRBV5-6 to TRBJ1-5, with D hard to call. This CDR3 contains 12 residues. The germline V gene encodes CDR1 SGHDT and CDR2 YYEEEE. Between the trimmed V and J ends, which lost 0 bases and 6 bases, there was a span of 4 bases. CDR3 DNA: TGTGCCAGCAGCTTGGCGGGTCAGCCCCAGCATTTT. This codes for CASSLAGQPQHF.

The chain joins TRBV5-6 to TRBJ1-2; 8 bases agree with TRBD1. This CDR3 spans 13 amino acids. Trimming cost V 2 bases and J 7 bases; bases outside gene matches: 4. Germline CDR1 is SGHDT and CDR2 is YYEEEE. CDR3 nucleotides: TGTGCCAGCAGCTTTCCGACAGGGGCTGGCTACACCTTC. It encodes CASSFPTGAGYTF.

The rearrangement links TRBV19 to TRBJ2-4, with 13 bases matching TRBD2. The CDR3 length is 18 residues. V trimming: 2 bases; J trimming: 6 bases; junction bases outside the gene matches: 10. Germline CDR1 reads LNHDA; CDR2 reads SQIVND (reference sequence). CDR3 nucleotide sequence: TGTGCCAGTAGTATACGGAGACTAGCGGGGGGTATACTAAACATTCAGTACTTC. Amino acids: CASSIRRLAGGILNIQYF. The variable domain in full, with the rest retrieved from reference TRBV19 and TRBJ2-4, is DGGITQSPKYLFRKEGQNVTLSCEQNLNHDAMYWYRQDPGQGLRLIYYSQIVNDFQKGDIAEGYSVSREKKESFPLTVTSAQKNPTAFYLCASSIRRLAGGILNIQYFGAGTRLSVL.

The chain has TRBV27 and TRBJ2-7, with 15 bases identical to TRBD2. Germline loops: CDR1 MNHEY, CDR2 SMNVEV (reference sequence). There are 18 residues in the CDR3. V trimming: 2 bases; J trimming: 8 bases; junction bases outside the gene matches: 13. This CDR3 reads CASSLTGTSGGMVEKQYF. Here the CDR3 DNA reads TGTGCCAGCAGTTTAACCGGGACTAGCGGGGGGATGGTTGAGAAGCAGTACTTC.

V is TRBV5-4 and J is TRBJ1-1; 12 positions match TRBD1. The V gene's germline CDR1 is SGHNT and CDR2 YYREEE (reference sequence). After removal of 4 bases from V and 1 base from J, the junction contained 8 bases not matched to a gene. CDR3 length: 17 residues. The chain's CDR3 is CASSDGDRGLRNTEAFF. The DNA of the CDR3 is TGTGCCAGCAGCGATGGGGACAGGGGGCTTCGGAACACTGAAGCTTTCTTT.

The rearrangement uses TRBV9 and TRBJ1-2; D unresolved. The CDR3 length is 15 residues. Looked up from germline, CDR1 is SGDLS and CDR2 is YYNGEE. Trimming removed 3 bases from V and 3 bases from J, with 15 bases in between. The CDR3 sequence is CASSERSQVDYGYTF. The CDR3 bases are TGTGCCAGCAGCGAAAGGTCCCAGGTTGACTATGGCTACACCTTC.